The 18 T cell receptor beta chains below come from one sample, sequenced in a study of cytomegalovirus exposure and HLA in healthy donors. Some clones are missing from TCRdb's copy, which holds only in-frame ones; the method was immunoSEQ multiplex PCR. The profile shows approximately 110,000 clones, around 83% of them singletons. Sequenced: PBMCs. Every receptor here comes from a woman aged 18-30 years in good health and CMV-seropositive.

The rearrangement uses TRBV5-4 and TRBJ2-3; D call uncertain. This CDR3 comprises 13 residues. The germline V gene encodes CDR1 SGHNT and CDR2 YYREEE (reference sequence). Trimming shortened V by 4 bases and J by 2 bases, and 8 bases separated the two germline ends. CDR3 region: CASSRQYTDTQYF. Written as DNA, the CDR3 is TGTGCCAGCAGCCGACAATACACAGATACGCAGTATTTT.

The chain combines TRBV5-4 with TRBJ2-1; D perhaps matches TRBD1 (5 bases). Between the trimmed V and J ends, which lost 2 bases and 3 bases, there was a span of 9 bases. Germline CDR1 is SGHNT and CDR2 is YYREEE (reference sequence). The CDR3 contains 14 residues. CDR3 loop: CASSLGHVYNEQFF. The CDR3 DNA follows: TGTGCCAGCAGCTTAGGACACGTCTACAATGAGCAGTTCTTC.

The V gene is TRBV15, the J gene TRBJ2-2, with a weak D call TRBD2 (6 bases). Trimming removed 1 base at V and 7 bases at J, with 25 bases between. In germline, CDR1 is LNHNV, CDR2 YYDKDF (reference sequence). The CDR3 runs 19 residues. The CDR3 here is CATSRGGRERFRLGGELFF. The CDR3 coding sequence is TGTGCCACCAGCAGAGGAGGCCGGGAGCGATTCCGGTTGGGCGGGGAGCTGTTTTTT. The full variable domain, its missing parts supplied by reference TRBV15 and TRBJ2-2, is DAMVIQNPRYQVTQFGKPVTLSCSQTLNHNVMYWYQQKSSQAPKLLFHYYDKDFNNEADTPDNFQSRRPNTSFCFLDIRSPGLGDTAMYLCATSRGGRERFRLGGELFFGEGSRLTVL.

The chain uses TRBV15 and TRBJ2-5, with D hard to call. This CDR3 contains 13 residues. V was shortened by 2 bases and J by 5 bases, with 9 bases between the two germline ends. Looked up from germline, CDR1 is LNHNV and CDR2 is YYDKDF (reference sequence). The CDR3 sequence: CATSRIAGETQYF. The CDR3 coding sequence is TGTGCCACCAGCAGAATCGCCGGGGAGACCCAGTACTTC.

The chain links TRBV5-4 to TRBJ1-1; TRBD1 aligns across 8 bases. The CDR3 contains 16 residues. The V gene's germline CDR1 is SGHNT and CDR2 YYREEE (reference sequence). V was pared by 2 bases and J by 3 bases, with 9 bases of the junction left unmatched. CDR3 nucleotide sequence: TGTGCCAGCAGCTTACAGGGCAGGGGGCGTTACACTGAAGCTTTCTTT. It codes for CASSLQGRGRYTEAFF.

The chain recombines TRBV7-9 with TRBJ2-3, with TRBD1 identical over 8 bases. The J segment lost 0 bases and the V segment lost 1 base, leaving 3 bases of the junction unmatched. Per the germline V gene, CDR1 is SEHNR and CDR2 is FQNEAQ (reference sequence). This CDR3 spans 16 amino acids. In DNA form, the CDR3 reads TGTGCCAGCAGCTTAGGGACAGGGTCGAGCACAGATACGCAGTATTTT. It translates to CASSLGTGSSTDTQYF.

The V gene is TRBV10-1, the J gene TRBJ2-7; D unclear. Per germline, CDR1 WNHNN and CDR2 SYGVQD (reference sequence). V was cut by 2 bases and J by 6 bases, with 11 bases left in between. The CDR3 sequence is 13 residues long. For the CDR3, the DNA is TGCGCCAGCAGTGAGGCCCAGCGTAGCGAGCAGTACTTC. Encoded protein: CASSEAQRSEQYF.

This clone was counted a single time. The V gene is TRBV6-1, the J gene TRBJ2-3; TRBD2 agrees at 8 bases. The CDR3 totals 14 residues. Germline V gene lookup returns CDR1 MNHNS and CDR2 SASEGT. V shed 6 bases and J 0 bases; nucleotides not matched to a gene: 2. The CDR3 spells CASRQRGSTDTQYF. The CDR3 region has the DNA TGTGCCAGCAGGCAGCGGGGGAGCACAGATACGCAGTATTTT.

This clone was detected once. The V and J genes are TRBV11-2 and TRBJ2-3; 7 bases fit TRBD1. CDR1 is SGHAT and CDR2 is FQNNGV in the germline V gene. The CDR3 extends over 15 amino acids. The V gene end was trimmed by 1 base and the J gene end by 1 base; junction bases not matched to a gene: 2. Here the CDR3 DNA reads TGTGCCAGCAGCTTAGTCGGACAGGGCACAGATACGCAGTATTTT. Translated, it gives CASSLVGQGTDTQYF.

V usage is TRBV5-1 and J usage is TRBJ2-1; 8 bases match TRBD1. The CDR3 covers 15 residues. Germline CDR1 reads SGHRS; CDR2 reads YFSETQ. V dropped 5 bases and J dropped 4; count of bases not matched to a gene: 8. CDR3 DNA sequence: TGCGCCAGCAGTCAGACAGGGGTCGGGTACAATGAGCAGTTCTTC. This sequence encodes CASSQTGVGYNEQFF.

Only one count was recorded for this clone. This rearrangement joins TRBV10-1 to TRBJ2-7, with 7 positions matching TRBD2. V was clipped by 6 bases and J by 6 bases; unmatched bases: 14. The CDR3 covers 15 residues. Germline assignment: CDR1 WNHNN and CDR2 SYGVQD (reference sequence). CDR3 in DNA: TGCGCCAGCAGCCTGGCAGCGGGAATGGCGTGCGAGCAGTACTTC. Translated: CASSLAAGMACEQYF.

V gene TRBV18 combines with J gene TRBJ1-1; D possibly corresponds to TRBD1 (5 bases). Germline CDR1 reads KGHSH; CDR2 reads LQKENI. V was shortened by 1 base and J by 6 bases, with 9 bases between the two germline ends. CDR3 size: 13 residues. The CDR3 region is CASSPLRDSEAFF. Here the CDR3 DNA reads TGTGCCAGCTCACCACTGAGGGACTCTGAAGCTTTCTTT.

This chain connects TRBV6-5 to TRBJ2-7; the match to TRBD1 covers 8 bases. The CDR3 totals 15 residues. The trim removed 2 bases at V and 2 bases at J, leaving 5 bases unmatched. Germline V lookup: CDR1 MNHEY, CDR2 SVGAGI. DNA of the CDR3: TGTGCCAGCAGTTACACTGGGACAGGAGCCTACGAGCAGTACTTC. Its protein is CASSYTGTGAYEQYF.

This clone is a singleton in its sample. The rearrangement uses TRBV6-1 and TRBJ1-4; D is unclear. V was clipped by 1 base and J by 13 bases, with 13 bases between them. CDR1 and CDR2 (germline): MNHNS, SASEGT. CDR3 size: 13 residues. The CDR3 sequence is CASSEEGGIGLFF. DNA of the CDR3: TGTGCCAGCAGTGAAGAGGGAGGGATTGGACTGTTTTTT.

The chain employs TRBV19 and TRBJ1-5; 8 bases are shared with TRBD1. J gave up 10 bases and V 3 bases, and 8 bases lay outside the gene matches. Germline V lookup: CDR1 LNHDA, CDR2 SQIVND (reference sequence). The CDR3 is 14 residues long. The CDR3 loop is CASSIGQGAYPQHF. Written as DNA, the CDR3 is TGTGCCAGTAGTATCGGGCAGGGGGCCTATCCCCAGCATTTT.

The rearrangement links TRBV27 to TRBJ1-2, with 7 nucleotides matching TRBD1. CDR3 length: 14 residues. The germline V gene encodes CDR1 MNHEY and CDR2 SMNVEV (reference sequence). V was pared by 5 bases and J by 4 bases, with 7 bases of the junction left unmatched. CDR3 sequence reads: CASSRGTEVYGYTF. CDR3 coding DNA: TGTGCCAGCAGTCGCGGGACAGAAGTCTATGGCTACACCTTC.

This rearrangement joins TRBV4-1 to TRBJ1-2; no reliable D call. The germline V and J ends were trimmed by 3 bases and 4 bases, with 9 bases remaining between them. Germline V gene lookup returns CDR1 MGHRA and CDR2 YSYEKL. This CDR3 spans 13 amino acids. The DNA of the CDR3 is TGCGCCAGCAGCCAGTTGGGCATCTATGGCTACACCTTC. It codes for CASSQLGIYGYTF.

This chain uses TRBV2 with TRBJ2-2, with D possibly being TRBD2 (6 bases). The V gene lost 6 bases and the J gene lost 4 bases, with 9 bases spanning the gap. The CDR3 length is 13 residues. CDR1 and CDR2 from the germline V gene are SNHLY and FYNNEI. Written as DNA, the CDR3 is TGTGCCAGCAGGGTGGGGGGCACCGGGGAGCTGTTTTTT. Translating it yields CASRVGGTGELFF.